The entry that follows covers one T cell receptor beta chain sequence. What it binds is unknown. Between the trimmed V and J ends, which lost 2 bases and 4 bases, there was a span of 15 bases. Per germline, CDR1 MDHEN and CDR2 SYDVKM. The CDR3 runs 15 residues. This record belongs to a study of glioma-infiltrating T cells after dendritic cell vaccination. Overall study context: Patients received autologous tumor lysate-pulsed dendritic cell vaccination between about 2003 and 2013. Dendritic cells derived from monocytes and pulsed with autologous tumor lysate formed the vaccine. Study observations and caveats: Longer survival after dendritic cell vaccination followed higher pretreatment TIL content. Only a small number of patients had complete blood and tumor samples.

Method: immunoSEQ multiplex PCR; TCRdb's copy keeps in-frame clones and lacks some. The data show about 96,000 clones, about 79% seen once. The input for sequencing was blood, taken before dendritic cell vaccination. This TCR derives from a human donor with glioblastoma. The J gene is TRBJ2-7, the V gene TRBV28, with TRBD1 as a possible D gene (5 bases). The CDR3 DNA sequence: TGTGCCAGCAGTTTACCGTTAGGGGCACCTTACGAGCAGTACTTC. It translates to CASSLPLGAPYEQYF. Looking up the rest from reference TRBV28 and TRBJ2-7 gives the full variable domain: DVKVTQSSRYLVKRTGEKVFLECVQDMDHENMFWYRQDPGLGLRLIYFSYDVKMKEKGDIPEGYSVSREKKERFSLILESASTNQTSMYLCASSLPLGAPYEQYFGPGTRLTVT.